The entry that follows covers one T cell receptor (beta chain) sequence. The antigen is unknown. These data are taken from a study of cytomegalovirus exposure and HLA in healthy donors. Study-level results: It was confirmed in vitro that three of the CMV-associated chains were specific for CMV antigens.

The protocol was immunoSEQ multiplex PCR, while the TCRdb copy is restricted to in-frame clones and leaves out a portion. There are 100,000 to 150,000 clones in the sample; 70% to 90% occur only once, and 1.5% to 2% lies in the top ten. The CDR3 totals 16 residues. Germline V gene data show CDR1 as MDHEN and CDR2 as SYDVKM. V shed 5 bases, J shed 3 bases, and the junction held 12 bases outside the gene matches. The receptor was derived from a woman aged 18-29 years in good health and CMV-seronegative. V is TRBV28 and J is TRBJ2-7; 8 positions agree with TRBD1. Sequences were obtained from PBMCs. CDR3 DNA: TGTGCCAGCAGTCACCTGGGGACAGGAGCGAACTACGAGCAGTACTTC. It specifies CASSHLGTGANYEQYF.